Detailed here is one T cell receptor (beta chain). Its antigen is still unknown. It was template switching that added a universal primer site, and there were unique molecular identifiers on the cDNA. From the 5' RACE reads, TCRdb called clonotypes with MiXCR, one entry per CDR3 protein. Of about 280,000 distinct CDR3 sequences listed, more than 6.5% were seen once; the top ten hold less than 2.5%. These data originate in a study of identical twins. The V gene lost 1 base and the J gene lost 0 bases, with 20 bases spanning the gap. The CDR3 contains 18 residues. CDR1 and CDR2 from the germline V gene are SGHRS and YFSETQ. Study-wide points: It was cross-sectional statistical analysis, not following the same donors, that the conclusions relied on.

A further study also used this sample, focusing on yellow fever vaccine responses in identical twins.

This sequence joins TRBV5-1 and TRBJ2-7, with no clear D. Specimen: memory (CD45RO+) T cells sorted from blood. This receptor was obtained from a woman between 18 and 29 years old in good health. This CDR3 is CASSLRPTSEASSYEQYF. In DNA, the CDR3 is TGCGCCAGCAGCTTGCGACCGACGTCCGAGGCCAGCTCCTACGAGCAGTACTTC.